The next 23 T cell receptor beta chains were all read from a single sample in a study of blood T cells in healthy people across ages. A second PCR of roughly 7 to 11 cycles used a sample-barcoded 5' primer and a J-beta primer mix. A single record per CDR3 protein comes from TCRdb applying MiXCR to the 5' RACE reads. The sample lists fewer than 2 million distinct CDR3 sequences; about two fifths were seen once. Material: blood. Source of these receptors: a human donor in good health.

V and J are TRBV12-3 or TRBV12-4 and TRBJ1-2, with TRBD1 as a possible D gene (5 bases). The CDR3 is 11 residues long. V was pared by 8 bases and J by 8 bases, with 12 bases between. This CDR3 reads CASSAGFGYTF. Written as DNA, the CDR3 is TGTGCCAGCTCCGCAGGGTTCGGCTACACCTTC.

This chain links TRBV10-3 with TRBJ2-1; possible D gene TRBD1, 5 bases. This CDR3 has 15 residues. Trimming cost V 8 bases and J 5 bases, with 19 bases left between them. Looked up from germline, CDR1 is ENHRY and CDR2 is SYGVKD. CDR3 in amino acids: CAIARQGVRNNEQFF. The CDR3 DNA reads TGTGCCATCGCCCGGCAAGGGGTTAGAAACAATGAGCAGTTCTTC.

This clonotype was observed a few times. The chain has TRBV7-8 and TRBJ2-1, with a tentative D call TRBD2 (7 bases). V was trimmed by 5 bases and J by 8 bases, leaving 28 bases between them. Looked up from germline, CDR1 is SGHVS and CDR2 is FQNEAQ. The CDR3 is 18 amino acids. The CDR3 region has the DNA TGTGCCAGCAGCGGGAGCCGGGACACACGGGGGGCCGGTGATGAGCAGTTCTTC. Protein product: CASSGSRDTRGAGDEQFF.

This clonotype has a handful of counts. This rearrangement joins TRBV7-9 to TRBJ2-3; 8 nucleotides line up with TRBD1. The V and J ends lost 5 bases and 4 bases, in that order; junction bases with no gene match: 11. There are 16 residues in the CDR3. Germline V gene data show CDR1 as SEHNR and CDR2 as FQNEAQ (reference sequence). CDR3 nucleotide sequence: TGTGCCAGCAGCGACAGTTCAGGGGGCGTCGCAGATACGCAGTATTTT. Translation: CASSDSSGGVADTQYF.

The J gene is TRBJ1-4, the V gene TRBV25-1, with a weak D call TRBD1 (6 bases). CDR1 is MGHDK, CDR2 SYGVNS, per germline. Trimming took off 3 bases at V and 5 bases at J, with 10 bases between the two ends. The CDR3 is 14 residues long. The CDR3: CASSEGGANEKLFF. The CDR3 region has the DNA TGTGCCAGCAGTGAGGGGGGCGCAAATGAAAAACTGTTTTTT.

The V call is TRBV19, the J call TRBJ2-4; D gene ambiguous. V lost 3 bases and J 3 bases, leaving 9 bases between the germline ends. The CDR3 covers 14 residues. Germline CDR1 LNHDA, CDR2 SQIVND (reference sequence). CDR3: CASSILGSKNIQYF. In DNA, the CDR3 is TGTGCCAGTAGTATTCTCGGCAGCAAAAACATTCAGTACTTC.

This clonotype has a handful of counts. The chain has TRBV12-3 or TRBV12-4 and TRBJ2-5; tentative D call: TRBD1 (6 bases). V was cut by 6 bases and J by 3 bases, with 17 bases left in between. The CDR3 spans 15 residues. The CDR3 loop is CASSHSRGFKETQYF. In nucleotides, the CDR3 is TGTGCCAGCAGCCATTCGAGGGGGTTTAAAGAGACCCAGTACTTC.

This clonotype was seen ten or more times. The J gene is TRBJ2-6, the V gene TRBV5-5; no clear D gene. The germline V and J ends were trimmed by 3 bases and 0 bases, with 13 bases remaining between them. Germline lookup yields CDR1 SGHKS and CDR2 YYEKEE (reference sequence). This CDR3 has 17 residues. The CDR3 DNA follows: TGTGCCAGCAGCTGGATGCGTTCTAGCTCTGGGGCCAACGTCCTGACTTTC. Translated: CASSWMRSSSGANVLTF.

The V call is TRBV29-1, the J call TRBJ2-7; the match to TRBD2 covers 11 bases. J lost 6 bases, V lost 2 bases, and 12 bases had no gene match. The CDR3 consists of 16 residues. Germline CDR1 and CDR2: SQVTM and ANQGSEA. The DNA for the CDR3 is TGCAGCGTTGAAAATCTGGCTAGCGGGGGGACTGGCGAGCAGTACTTC. Protein sequence: CSVENLASGGTGEQYF.

The gene calls are TRBV20-1 and TRBJ2-7, with TRBD1 as a possible D gene (5 bases). Germline V gives CDR1 DFQATT, CDR2 SNEGSKA (reference sequence). This CDR3 region has 13 residues. V was pared by 2 bases and J by 2 bases, with 10 bases between. CDR3 residues: CSARPPDTYEQYF. The CDR3 DNA reads as TGCAGTGCTAGACCGCCGGACACCTACGAGCAGTACTTC.

The J gene is TRBJ1-5, the V gene TRBV20-1; D is unresolved. Germline values: CDR1 DFQATT, CDR2 SNEGSKA (reference sequence). The length of the CDR3 is 13 residues. Trimming removed 6 bases at V and 0 bases at J, with 9 bases between. The CDR3, as DNA: TGCAGTGCAAGGACTCTTAGCAATCAGCCCCAGCATTTT. It translates to CSARTLSNQPQHF.

This clonotype was seen more than once but under ten times. This chain links TRBV29-1 with TRBJ2-4; 7 bases are shared with TRBD1. Germline values: CDR1 SQVTM, CDR2 ANQGSEA. The CDR3 consists of 12 residues. Unmatched junction bases numbered 4, after V lost 4 bases and J lost 7 bases. This CDR3 is CSVVEGANIQYF. CDR3 in DNA: TGCAGCGTTGTAGAGGGGGCGAACATTCAGTACTTC.

The chain carries TRBV11-2 and TRBJ2-5; tentatively, D is TRBD2 (6 bases). The CDR3 extends over 10 amino acids. V was cut by 8 bases and J by 5 bases, with 6 bases left in between. Germline CDR1 and CDR2: SGHAT and FQNNGV. The CDR3 region has the DNA TGTGCCAGCGCGGGGGAGACCCAGTACTTC. This gives the protein CASAGETQYF. The full variable domain, rest sourced from reference TRBV11-2 and TRBJ2-5, is EAGVAQSPRYKIIEKRQSVAFWCNPISGHATLYWYQQILGQGPKLLIQFQNNGVVDDSQLPKDRFSAERLKGVDSTLKIQPAKLEDSAVYLCASAGETQYFGPGTRLLVL.

The chain links TRBV6-4 to TRBJ1-2; tentatively, D is TRBD1 (6 bases). Trimming stripped 7 bases from V and 5 bases from J, with 14 bases between. Germline V gene data show CDR1 as MRHNA and CDR2 as SNTAGT. The CDR3 consists of 13 residues. The CDR3 reads CASNLQGIYGYTF. The CDR3 nucleotides read TGTGCCAGCAACCTACAGGGAATTTATGGCTACACCTTC.

This clonotype turned up a few times. The rearrangement uses TRBV5-1 and TRBJ1-2, with a weak D call TRBD1 (6 bases). Germline loops: CDR1 SGHRS, CDR2 YFSETQ. Trimming took 0 bases from V and 4 from J, leaving 13 bases between them. This CDR3 region has 15 residues. CDR3 nucleotides: TGCGCCAGCAGCTTGGGATCAGGGGCTGGCTATGGCTACACCTTC. Amino acids: CASSLGSGAGYGYTF.

This clonotype was counted between two and nine times. The CDR3 loop is CASSQDRSLVEQYF. The CDR3 region has the DNA TGCGCCAGCAGCCAAGATAGGTCTCTAGTCGAGCAGTACTTC. V is TRBV4-3 and J is TRBJ2-5; D unclear. The end of the DNA fits TRBJ2-7 better, so the J call may be wrong. Germline-derived CDR1 and CDR2 are LGHNA and YSLEER. The CDR3 covers 14 residues.

As to this clonotype: Germline and junction disagree at one end, which may indicate a read error. V gene TRBV7-8 combines with J gene TRBJ1-1; D gene uncertain. This CDR3 comprises 13 residues. Germline CDR1 and CDR2: SGHVS and FQNEAQ. The CDR3 DNA follows: TGTGCCGGCAGCTTTGGGCAGCACACTGAAGCTTTCTTT. Translating gives CAGSFGQHTEAFF. Variable domain in full (rest from reference TRBV7-8 and TRBJ1-1): GAGVSQSPRYKVAKRGQDVALRCDPISGHVSLFWYQQALGQGPEFLTYFQNEAQLDKSGLPSDRFFAERPEGSVSTLKIQRTQQEDSAVYLCAGSFGQHTEAFFGQGTRLTVV.

The chain employs TRBV18 and TRBJ2-5; D is undetermined. Trimming left V 2 bases short and J 2 bases short, with 9 bases between. This CDR3 is built from 14 residues. Germline loops: CDR1 KGHSH, CDR2 LQKENI. The CDR3 region is CASSPARLQETQYF. The CDR3 coding sequence is TGTGCCAGCTCACCAGCCAGATTACAAGAGACCCAGTACTTC. Full variable domain (remainder filled in from reference TRBV18 and TRBJ2-5): NAGVMQNPRHLVRRRGQEARLRCSPMKGHSHVYWYRQLPEEGLKFMVYLQKENIIDESGMPKERFSAEFPKEGPSILRIQQVVRGDSAAYFCASSPARLQETQYFGPGTRLLVL.

CDR3 in amino acids: CASTQRNSNQPQHF. As DNA, the CDR3 is TGTGCCAGCACACAGAGAAATAGCAATCAGCCCCAGCATTTT. The chain carries TRBV6-1 and TRBJ1-5, with D unresolved. Germline CDR1 MNHNS, CDR2 SASEGT. Trimming removed 7 bases at V and 0 bases at J, with 10 bases between. This CDR3 has 14 amino acids.

The chain employs TRBV6-1 and TRBJ1-6; the D is unclear. The CDR3 sequence is 18 residues long. Germline V gene lookup returns CDR1 MNHNS and CDR2 SASEGT. V was trimmed by 2 bases and J by 7 bases, leaving 21 bases between them. CDR3 in amino acids: CASSEFGRGFPSNSPLHF. CDR3 nucleotides: TGTGCCAGCAGTGAATTTGGGCGGGGTTTTCCCTCCAATTCACCCCTCCACTTT.

To note about this clonotype: A junction boundary mismatches the germline segment, possibly from a read error. The V call is TRBV20-1, the J call TRBJ2-5; 7 bases are a match to TRBD1. The CDR3 spans 13 residues. CDR1 is DFQATT and CDR2 is SNEGSKA in the germline V gene (reference sequence). This CDR3 is CSARVAGGETRYF. As DNA, the CDR3 is TGCAGTGCTAGAGTAGCAGGGGGAGAGACCCGGTACTTC.

The chain employs TRBV2 and TRBJ2-1, with TRBD1 identical over 7 bases. The CDR3 sequence is 15 residues long. Trimming removed 3 bases from V and 6 bases from J; junction bases left unmatched: 8. The V gene's germline CDR1 is SNHLY and CDR2 FYNNEI. CDR3 DNA: TGTGCCAGCAGTGACGACAGGGTGGGAAGCAATGAGCAGTTCTTC. Its translation is CASSDDRVGSNEQFF.

The V gene is TRBV7-2, the J gene TRBJ2-1; 12 bases are shared with TRBD2. Trimming took 5 bases from V and 5 from J; bases not matched to a gene: 7. This CDR3 contains 16 residues. In germline, CDR1 is SGHTA, CDR2 FQGNSA. In nucleotides, the CDR3 is TGTGCCAGCAGCCCACGGCTAGCGGGGGGGAACAATGAGCAGTTCTTC. It translates to CASSPRLAGGNNEQFF.